Listed below are T cell receptor beta chains from one sample, sequenced in a study of early T cells in non-severe SARS-CoV-2 infection. One entry per CDR3 protein results from TCRdb running MiXCR on the 5' RACE reads. The repertoire holds roughly 69,000 distinct CDR3 sequences, with 9.5% as singletons. The sample comprised whole blood. These receptor sequences come from an adult who was a healthcare worker with PCR-confirmed SARS-CoV-2 infection or an uninfected control (not recorded which). Each CDR3 is given with its conserved first and last residue. Fields, in order: D gene, J gene, clone size, V gene, CDR3 DNA, CDR3 protein. D genes are given only for firm matches. The listing skips clone size in some rows; elsewhere it reads once, few, many or a size class.

d_gene: .; j_gene: TRBJ2-2; abundance: few; v_gene: TRBV6-1; CDR3nt: TGTGCCAGCAGTGAAGCGCCACAGGGACCCGGGGAGCTGTTTTTT; CDR3aa: CASSEAPQGPGELFF
d_gene: TRBD2; j_gene: TRBJ2-3; abundance: .; v_gene: TRBV20-1; CDR3nt: TGCAGTGCCCAGCGGGGGGGCAGGCAAGATACGCAGTATTTT; CDR3aa: CSAQRGGRQDTQYF
d_gene: .; j_gene: TRBJ2-3; abundance: .; v_gene: TRBV18; CDR3nt: TGTGCCAGCTCGGGGGGGGCCGGCACAGATACGCAGTATTTT; CDR3aa: CASSGGAGTDTQYF
d_gene: .; j_gene: TRBJ2-2; abundance: .; v_gene: TRBV12-5; CDR3nt: TGTGCTAGTGGTTTTACGTTTGTGGGGGGCCTCTCCGGGGAGCTGTTTTTT; CDR3aa: CASGFTFVGGLSGELFF
d_gene: TRBD1; j_gene: TRBJ1-1; abundance: many; v_gene: TRBV6-5; CDR3nt: TGTGCCAGCAGACAGGGGGACACTGAAGCTTTCTTT; CDR3aa: CASRQGDTEAFF
d_gene: .; j_gene: TRBJ2-2; abundance: few; v_gene: TRBV19; CDR3nt: TGTGCCAGTAGTATGGGTAGTGCCGGGGAGCTGTTTTTT; CDR3aa: CASSMGSAGELFF
d_gene: .; j_gene: TRBJ1-1; abundance: many; v_gene: TRBV11-2; CDR3nt: TGTGCCAGCAGATATTACAAACCCGACGGGAACACTGAAGCTTTCTTT; CDR3aa: CASRYYKPDGNTEAFF
d_gene: .; j_gene: TRBJ2-3; abundance: few; v_gene: TRBV29-1; CDR3nt: TGCAGCGTGGAAACAGGGACAGATACGCAGTATTTT; CDR3aa: CSVETGTDTQYF
d_gene: TRBD1; j_gene: TRBJ1-2; abundance: few; v_gene: TRBV27; CDR3nt: TGTGCCAGCACCCGCTCTCCCCGGCAGGGGGCTATCGGCTACACCTTC; CDR3aa: CASTRSPRQGAIGYTF
d_gene: .; j_gene: TRBJ1-1; abundance: .; v_gene: TRBV10-2; CDR3nt: TGCGCCAGCAGTGACCCTTCGTCGAACACTGAAGCTTTCTTT; CDR3aa: CASSDPSSNTEAFF
d_gene: TRBD1; j_gene: TRBJ1-2; abundance: many; v_gene: TRBV28; CDR3nt: TGTGCCAGCAGTTTATCGGACAGGGTCCTATATGGCTACACCTTC; CDR3aa: CASSLSDRVLYGYTF
d_gene: .; j_gene: TRBJ2-6; abundance: .; v_gene: TRBV2; CDR3nt: TGTGCCAGCAGTGACTTTTCTGGGGCCAACGTCCTGACTTTC; CDR3aa: CASSDFSGANVLTF
d_gene: .; j_gene: TRBJ2-7; abundance: few; v_gene: TRBV20-1; CDR3nt: TGCAGTGCTAGTTCGAGATCAGACTTTATCTACGAGCAGTACTTC; CDR3aa: CSASSRSDFIYEQYF
d_gene: TRBD2; j_gene: TRBJ2-1; abundance: few; v_gene: TRBV20-1; CDR3nt: TGCAGTGCTACAACCGGGACTAGCCCGTACAATGAGCAGTTCTTC; CDR3aa: CSATTGTSPYNEQFF
d_gene: .; j_gene: TRBJ2-2; abundance: .; v_gene: TRBV2; CDR3nt: TGTGCCAGCAGTGAATTACTGTTGGCCGGGGAGCTGTTTTTT; CDR3aa: CASSELLLAGELFF
d_gene: .; j_gene: TRBJ2-7; abundance: .; v_gene: TRBV27; CDR3nt: TGTGCCAGCAGTCCCCGGCAGGGGGGCGTGTACGAGCAGTACTTC; CDR3aa: CASSPRQGGVYEQYF
d_gene: .; j_gene: TRBJ2-7; abundance: few; v_gene: TRBV20-1; CDR3nt: TGCAGTGCTAGTCAGCAGGGTTCCTACGAGCAGTACTTC; CDR3aa: CSASQQGSYEQYF
d_gene: .; j_gene: TRBJ2-7; abundance: many; v_gene: TRBV7-2; CDR3nt: TGTGCCAGCAGCTTAGATAGCCCCTACGAGCAGTACTTC; CDR3aa: CASSLDSPYEQYF
d_gene: .; j_gene: TRBJ2-7; abundance: .; v_gene: TRBV20-1; CDR3nt: TGCAGTGCTAGAGAAGGGCGCGGGACCTCCTACGAGCAGTACTTC; CDR3aa: CSAREGRGTSYEQYF
d_gene: .; j_gene: TRBJ2-3; abundance: many; v_gene: TRBV6-2/TRBV6-3; CDR3nt: TGTGCCAGCAGTTACGAGCGGAGTGGCGGCACAGATACGCAGTATTTT; CDR3aa: CASSYERSGGTDTQYF
d_gene: .; j_gene: TRBJ2-7; abundance: many; v_gene: TRBV5-1; CDR3nt: TGCGCCAGCAGCTTCCTAGGAGACTACGAGCAGTACTTC; CDR3aa: CASSFLGDYEQYF
d_gene: .; j_gene: TRBJ1-3; abundance: many; v_gene: TRBV5-1; CDR3nt: TGCGCCAGCAGCTTAGGGGGGTCCAGCTCTGGAAACACCATATATTTT; CDR3aa: CASSLGGSSSGNTIYF
d_gene: TRBD2; j_gene: TRBJ2-1; abundance: many; v_gene: TRBV7-9; CDR3nt: TGTGCCAGCAGCCGCCCCATAGCGGGCGATGAGCAGTTCTTC; CDR3aa: CASSRPIAGDEQFF
d_gene: .; j_gene: TRBJ1-2; abundance: .; v_gene: TRBV7-2; CDR3nt: TGTGCCAGCAGCTTAATGACAGTTAACTATGGCTACACCTTC; CDR3aa: CASSLMTVNYGYTF
d_gene: TRBD2; j_gene: TRBJ2-3; abundance: .; v_gene: TRBV3-1; CDR3nt: TGTGCCAGCAGCCAAGATGGAGCGGGAGGGCCGCAAGATACGCAGTATTTT; CDR3aa: CASSQDGAGGPQDTQYF
d_gene: .; j_gene: TRBJ2-1; abundance: many; v_gene: TRBV2; CDR3nt: TGTGCCAGCAGTGAGGAAACCTCCTACAATGAGCAGTTCTTC; CDR3aa: CASSEETSYNEQFF
d_gene: TRBD1; j_gene: TRBJ2-1; abundance: .; v_gene: TRBV19; CDR3nt: TGTGCCAGTAGTAGCAGGGGGCGACTAAATGAGCAGTTCTTC; CDR3aa: CASSSRGRLNEQFF
d_gene: TRBD1; j_gene: TRBJ2-5; abundance: few; v_gene: TRBV11-2; CDR3nt: TGTGCCAGCAGCATTGACAGGGGACAAGAGACCCAGTACTTC; CDR3aa: CASSIDRGQETQYF